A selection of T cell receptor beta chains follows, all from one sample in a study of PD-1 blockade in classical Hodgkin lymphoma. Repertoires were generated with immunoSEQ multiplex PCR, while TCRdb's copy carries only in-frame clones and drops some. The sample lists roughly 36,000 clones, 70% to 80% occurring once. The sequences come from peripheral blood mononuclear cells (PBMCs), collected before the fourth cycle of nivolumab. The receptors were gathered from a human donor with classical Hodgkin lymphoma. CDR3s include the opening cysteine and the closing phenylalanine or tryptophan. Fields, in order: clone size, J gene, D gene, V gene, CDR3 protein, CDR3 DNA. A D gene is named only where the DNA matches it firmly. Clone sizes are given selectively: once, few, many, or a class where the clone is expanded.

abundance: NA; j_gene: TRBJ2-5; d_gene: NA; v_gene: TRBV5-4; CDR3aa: CASSWKETQYF; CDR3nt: TGTGCCAGCAGCTGGAAGGAGACCCAGTACTTC
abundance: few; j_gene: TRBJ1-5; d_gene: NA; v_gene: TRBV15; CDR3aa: CATSTSASSNQPQHF; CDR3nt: TGTGCCACCAGCACCTCCGCGTCCAGCAATCAGCCCCAGCATTTT
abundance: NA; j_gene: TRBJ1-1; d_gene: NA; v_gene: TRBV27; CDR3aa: CASKEGGTEAFF; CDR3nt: TGTGCCAGCAAAGAGGGTGGGACTGAAGCTTTCTTT
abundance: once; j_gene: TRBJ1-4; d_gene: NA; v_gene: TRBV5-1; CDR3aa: CASSAGAGGVPQGSEKLFF; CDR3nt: TGCGCCAGCAGCGCAGGGGCCGGCGGCGTTCCCCAGGGGAGTGAAAAACTGTTTTTT
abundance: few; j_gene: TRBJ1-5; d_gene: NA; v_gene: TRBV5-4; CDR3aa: CASSLMGSNQPQHF; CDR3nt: TGTGCCAGCAGCTTGATGGGGAGCAATCAGCCCCAGCATTTT
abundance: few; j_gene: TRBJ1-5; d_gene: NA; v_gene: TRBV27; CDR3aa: CASLVGELQPQHF; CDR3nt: TGTGCCAGCTTAGTGGGCGAGTTGCAGCCCCAGCATTTT
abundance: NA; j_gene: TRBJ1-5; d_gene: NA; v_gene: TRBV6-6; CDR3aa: CASSVNAGMGQPQHF; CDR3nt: TGTGCCAGCAGTGTAAACGCAGGAATGGGTCAGCCCCAGCATTTT
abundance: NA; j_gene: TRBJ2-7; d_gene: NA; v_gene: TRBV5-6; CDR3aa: CASSFTGGNEQYF; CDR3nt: TGTGCCAGCAGCTTCACGGGGGGCAACGAGCAGTACTTC
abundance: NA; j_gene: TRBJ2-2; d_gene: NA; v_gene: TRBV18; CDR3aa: CASSPLFLGDTGELFF; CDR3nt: TGTGCCAGCTCACCACTTTTTCTGGGAGACACCGGGGAGCTGTTTTTT
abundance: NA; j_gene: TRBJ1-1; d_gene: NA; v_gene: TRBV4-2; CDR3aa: CASSQSDRLNTEAFF; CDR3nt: TGTGCCAGCAGCCAAAGTGACAGGTTGAACACTGAAGCTTTCTTT
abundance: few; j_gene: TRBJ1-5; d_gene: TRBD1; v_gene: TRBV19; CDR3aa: CASSIGTRTGVIPYSNQPQHF; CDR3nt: TGTGCCAGTAGTATAGGAACGCGGACAGGGGTTATACCTTATAGCAATCAGCCCCAGCATTTT
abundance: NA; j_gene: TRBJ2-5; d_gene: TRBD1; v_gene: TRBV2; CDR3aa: CASSEQGARQETQYF; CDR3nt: TGTGCCAGCAGCGAACAGGGGGCGCGACAAGAGACCCAGTACTTC
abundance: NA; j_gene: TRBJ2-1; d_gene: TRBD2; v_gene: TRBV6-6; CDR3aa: CASSYSPGGPYEQFF; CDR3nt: TGTGCCAGCAGTTACTCCCCGGGGGGGCCCTATGAGCAGTTCTTC
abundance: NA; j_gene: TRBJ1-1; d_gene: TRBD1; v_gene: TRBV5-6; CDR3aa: CASRRDRVQEAFF; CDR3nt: TGTGCCAGCAGGCGGGACAGGGTCCAGGAAGCTTTCTTT
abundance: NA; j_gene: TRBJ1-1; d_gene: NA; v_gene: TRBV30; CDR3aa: CAWMRTSLNTEAFF; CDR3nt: TGTGCCTGGATGCGCACAAGCCTAAACACTGAAGCTTTCTTT